The 17 T cell receptor beta chains below come from one sample, sequenced in a study of cytomegalovirus exposure and HLA in healthy donors. The PCR contained 60 Vbeta and 13 Jbeta primers. TCRdb keeps only in-frame clones here, not all; method: immunoSEQ multiplex PCR. The table lists under 75,000 clones, approximately 70% of them singletons. The sample was PBMCs. All receptors come from a middle-aged man in good health and CMV-seropositive.

The table lists this clone with a few counts. The chain couples TRBV7-9 to TRBJ1-2, with D maybe TRBD1 (5 bases). The CDR3 runs to 14 residues. Germline V gene data show CDR1 as SEHNR and CDR2 as FQNEAQ (reference sequence). The ends were cut back, 0 bases at V and 8 bases at J, with 13 bases in the middle. CDR3 in amino acids: CASSLAARADGYTF. Written as DNA, the CDR3 is TGTGCCAGCAGCTTAGCGGCCAGGGCCGACGGCTACACCTTC. Combining the CDR3 with reference TRBV7-9 and TRBJ1-2 gives the whole variable domain DTGVSQNPRHKITKRGQNVTFRCDPISEHNRLYWYRQTLGQGPEFLTYFQNEAQLEKSRLLSDRFSAERPKGSFSTLEIQRTEQGDSAMYLCASSLAARADGYTFGSGTRLTVV.

The chain carries TRBV9 and TRBJ2-1, with D possibly matching TRBD2 (6 bases). Germline-derived CDR1 and CDR2 are SGDLS and YYNGEE. Deletions cut 2 bases from V and 5 bases from J, with 11 bases between. The CDR3 consists of 14 residues. The CDR3 here is CASSVGGADNEQFF. In DNA, the CDR3 is TGTGCCAGCAGCGTGGGGGGAGCGGACAATGAGCAGTTCTTC.

This clone was seen just once. This chain connects TRBV4-2 to TRBJ1-5; D is uncertain. This CDR3 has 13 amino acids. Trimming removed 0 bases at V and 5 bases at J, with 5 bases between. The germline V gene has CDR1 LGHNA and CDR2 YNFKEQ. In DNA form, the CDR3 reads TGTGCCAGCAGCCAAGATTCAGATCAGCCCCAGCATTTT. Protein sequence: CASSQDSDQPQHF.

The V and J genes are TRBV5-1 and TRBJ1-3; tentatively, D is TRBD1 (5 bases). The CDR3 consists of 13 residues. Deletions cut 4 bases from V and 8 bases from J, with 13 bases between. Germline V gene lookup returns CDR1 SGHRS and CDR2 YFSETQ. The CDR3 DNA reads TGCGCCAGCAGCATGACAGTCAAACACACCATATATTTT. It codes for CASSMTVKHTIYF.

The chain carries TRBV30 and TRBJ2-1; a possible D gene is TRBD1 (5 bases). The CDR3 is made up of 12 amino acids. The germline V and J ends were trimmed by 2 bases and 6 bases, with 8 bases remaining between them. Germline loops: CDR1 GTSNPN, CDR2 SVGIG (reference sequence). The CDR3 coding sequence is TGTGCCTGGAGTTCTGACAGCAATGAGCAGTTCTTC. Protein sequence: CAWSSDSNEQFF.

For the CDR3, the DNA is TGTGCCAGCAGTTACTGGGGCCGGGGGAAACTGTTTTTT. Translation: CASSYWGRGKLFF. V is TRBV6-5 and J is TRBJ1-4; D may be TRBD1 (5 bases). Germline loops: CDR1 MNHEY, CDR2 SVGAGI. Deletions cut 1 base from V and 11 bases from J, with 11 bases between. The length of the CDR3 is 13 residues.

V gene TRBV2 combines with J gene TRBJ2-1; perhaps TRBD1 as D (6 bases). The CDR3 consists of 15 residues. Germline lookup yields CDR1 SNHLY and CDR2 FYNNEI. With 9 bases removed from V and 5 bases from J, the gap between germline ends came to 20 bases. In DNA form, the CDR3 reads TGTGCCAGTAGAAGACAGGAAACCTTGAACAATGAGCAGTTCTTC. Translation: CASRRQETLNNEQFF. The full variable domain, in which reference TRBV2 and TRBJ2-1 provide the parts outside the CDR3, is EPEVTQTPSHQVTQMGQEVILRCVPISNHLYFYWYRQILGQKVEFLVSFYNNEISEKSEIFDDQFSVERPDGSNFTLKIRSTKLEDSAMYFCASRRQETLNNEQFFGPGTRLTVL.

This clone was counted only a few times. V and J are TRBV7-2 and TRBJ2-4; 7 nucleotides line up with TRBD2. The CDR3 is 15 residues long. Germline V gene lookup returns CDR1 SGHTA and CDR2 FQGNSA. V dropped 6 bases and J dropped 6; count of bases not matched to a gene: 11. CDR3 nucleotide sequence: TGTGCCAGCAGTGCGCCCGATGGGGAGGGAAACATTCAGTACTTC. This encodes CASSAPDGEGNIQYF.

The chain joins TRBV18 to TRBJ1-6; possible D gene TRBD1, 5 bases. The CDR3 contains 14 residues. Germline-derived CDR1 and CDR2 are KGHSH and LQKENI. V shed 4 bases and J shed 3 bases, with 7 bases lying between them. The DNA for the CDR3 is TGTGCCAGCTCACAGGGACTCTATAATTCACCCCTCCACTTT. This sequence encodes CASSQGLYNSPLHF.

The chain has TRBV4-3 and TRBJ2-3, with a weak D call TRBD2 (5 bases). Deletions cut 0 bases from V and 3 bases from J, with 13 bases between. This CDR3 has 16 amino acids. Germline V gene data show CDR1 as LGHNA and CDR2 as YSLEER. The CDR3 nucleotides read TGCGCCAGCAGCCAAGAGGGGAACGGGAAAACAGATACGCAGTATTTT. It encodes CASSQEGNGKTDTQYF.

The chain combines TRBV27 with TRBJ1-5, with 7 bases aligning to TRBD1. V trimming: 3 bases; J trimming: 7 bases; junction bases outside the gene matches: 6. This CDR3 spans 14 amino acids. Germline V gene data show CDR1 as MNHEY and CDR2 as SMNVEV (reference sequence). This CDR3 reads CASSFQGGEQPQHF. The CDR3 DNA reads as TGTGCCAGCAGTTTTCAGGGGGGCGAACAGCCCCAGCATTTT.

The chain uses TRBV7-2 and TRBJ2-7; no clear D gene. The V and J ends lost 5 bases and 0 bases respectively, with 11 bases between them. This CDR3 spans 14 amino acids. Germline V gene sequence: CDR1 SGHTA, CDR2 FQGNSA. This chain's CDR3 is CASSVVGLSYEQYF. Here the CDR3 DNA reads TGTGCCAGCAGCGTTGTTGGGCTCTCCTACGAGCAGTACTTC.

This clone was observed a few times. V gene TRBV7-2 combines with J gene TRBJ2-1; D possibly corresponds to TRBD2 (5 bases). This CDR3 is built from 14 residues. The V and J ends lost 1 base and 12 bases respectively, with 16 bases between them. In germline, CDR1 is SGHTA, CDR2 FQGNSA. The DNA of the CDR3 is TGTGCCAGCAGCTTAGGGTCGGTCGGCCGGGGGCAGTTCTTC. Translating it yields CASSLGSVGRGQFF.

The chain carries TRBV9 and TRBJ1-1; D is unresolved. V was pared by 3 bases and J by 1 base, with 7 bases between. Germline CDR1 reads SGDLS; CDR2 reads YYNGEE. The CDR3 extends over 13 amino acids. The CDR3 is CASSARQNTEAFF. CDR3 nucleotides: TGTGCCAGCAGCGCCAGGCAGAACACTGAAGCTTTCTTT.

This sequence joins TRBV11-2 and TRBJ1-2; 9 bases align to TRBD1. The length of the CDR3 is 17 residues. J lost 4 bases, V lost 3 bases, and 12 bases had no gene match. The germline gives CDR1 SGHAT, CDR2 FQNNGV. The DNA for the CDR3 is TGTGCCAGCAGCTTCGTGGGCAACAGGGGGCTCAGCTATGGCTACACCTTC. It yields the protein CASSFVGNRGLSYGYTF.

About this clone itself: The junction differs from germline at one of its ends, possibly a read error. This chain joins TRBV10-3 and TRBJ1-2, with D perhaps matching TRBD1 (5 bases). CDR3 length: 13 amino acids. Germline V CDR1 and CDR2: ENHRY, SYGVKD. The DNA of the CDR3 is TGTGCCACCAGTGAGGGCAGGGAAGGTGGCTACACCTTC. This translates into CATSEGREGGYTF.

The rearrangement uses TRBV6-5 and TRBJ1-2, with 7 bases identical to TRBD1. CDR3 length: 13 residues. The germline V gene encodes CDR1 MNHEY and CDR2 SVGAGI. The V and J ends lost 6 bases and 4 bases, in that order; junction bases with no gene match: 5. The CDR3: CASRRDSLYGYTF. The CDR3 DNA is TGTGCCAGCAGGCGGGACAGCCTCTATGGCTACACCTTC.